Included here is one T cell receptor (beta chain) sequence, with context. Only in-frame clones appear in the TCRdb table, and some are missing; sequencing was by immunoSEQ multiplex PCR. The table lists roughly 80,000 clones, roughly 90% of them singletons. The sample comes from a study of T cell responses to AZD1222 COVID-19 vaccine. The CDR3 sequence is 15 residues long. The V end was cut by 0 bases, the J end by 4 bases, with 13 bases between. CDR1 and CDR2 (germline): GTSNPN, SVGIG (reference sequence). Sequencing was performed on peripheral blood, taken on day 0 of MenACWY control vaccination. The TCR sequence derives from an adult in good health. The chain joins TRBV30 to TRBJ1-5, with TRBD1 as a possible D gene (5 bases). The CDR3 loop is CAWSVEGLHNQPQHF. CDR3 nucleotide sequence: TGTGCCTGGAGTGTTGAGGGGCTACATAATCAGCCCCAGCATTTT.